The T cell receptor (beta chain) under discussion was sequenced for a study of T cell therapy after organ transplantation. As concerns this clone: The antigen remains unidentified.

CDR3 length: 18 residues. Trimming removed 0 bases from V and 0 bases from J, with 15 bases in between. CDR1 LGHNA and CDR2 YSLEER come from the germline V gene. Regarding the study as a whole: Reconstitution after therapy seemingly combined transferred and product-undetected endogenous clonotypes. Nonresponders had marked pretherapy clonal expansions and little post-therapy change.

Specified time point: 20-29 weeks after completion of therapy. TCRdb's table, derived via immunoSEQ multiplex PCR, lists solely in-frame clones and lacks some. The sample contains over 20,000 clones, over 80% of which appear only once. This clonotype was obtained from a human patient who had received a solid organ transplant and had CMV disease. Some T cells may have come from the graft donor. The chain uses TRBV4-3 and TRBJ2-1, with TRBD2 as a possible D gene (6 bases). The material was CD8+ T cells from blood, obtained after autologous CMV-specific T cell therapy. The CDR3 DNA reads TGCGCCAGCAGCCAAGATTTAGCGGTCCTTAGCTCCTACAATGAGCAGTTCTTC. Its translation: CASSQDLAVLSSYNEQFF.